The TCR beta chain under discussion was sequenced for a study of CD8+CD57+ T cells in acquired aplastic anemia (dated by TCRdb to the late 2010s). Looking at the study overall: Extracted DNA from sorted CD4+ and CD8+ cells averaged about 3.4 ug, ranging from roughly 0.17 to 30 ug. An average of roughly 10 million reads for CD4+ cells and 11 million to 13 million reads for CD8+ cells was obtained from healthy donor samples.

TCR repertoires of sorted CD4+ and CD8+ blood T cells from severe aplastic anemia patients and healthy subjects were deep-sequenced in the study. Ficoll-Paque density gradient centrifugation was used to isolate peripheral blood mononuclear cells. CD4+ and CD8+ T cells were sorted by FACS or magnetic beads before DNA extraction. Here is what the overall study found, with its caveats: Approximately 31 CD8+ CDR3 sequences were found in both patients and controls but appeared to be highly expressed in patients and within the immunodominant clones of the patients. CD8+ Simpson's diversity did not differ significantly between patients and healthy controls (P=0.060).

Profiling of TCR beta VDJ combinations and CDR3 sequences used genomic DNA as the template. TCR repertoire sequencing was run on an Illumina HiSeq 2000. Turning to the authors' computational methods: Repertoire assessment relied on Simpson's diversity index, CDR3 size and DJ length profiles, and TRBV/TRBJ rearrangement plots. The most abundant DNA sequence in the deep sequencing data was taken as the immunodominant clone. CDR3 amino acid sequences were checked for sharing across subjects and were also compared against the VDJdb database and published repertoires. TCRdb reprocessed the public reads (quality trimming at Q25 with fastp, clone calling with MiXCR) and kept in-frame beta chains. Each CDR3 protein gets just one entry, which takes the most common genes and DNA from the rows behind it. In this record, the V and J calls reflect TCRdb's handling and not the investigators' own analysis. The sample data list about 400,000 distinct CDR3 sequences, and roughly 64% of these were observed just once. The ten largest make up less than 4% of the sample.

In the case of this clonotype: This clone's antigen is unknown. Germline is not matched at one junction end, which may reflect a read error.

The clonotype originates from a human donor in good health, serving as a control. The sequenced sample was sorted CD4+, CD8+, or CD8+CD57+ T cells (not recorded which) from PBMCs.

The CDR3 in this case is CASRGTGSKYGYTF. The bases read TGTGCCAGCAGGGGGACAGGGTCTAAGTATGGCTACACCTTC. The chain joins TRBV2 to TRBJ1-2, and TRBD1 aligns with 9 junction nucleotides. CDR1 and CDR2 are read off the germline V gene as SNHLY and FYNNEI. The CDR3 starts with the cysteine, ends with the phenylalanine, and has 14 residues. Only CDR3 DNA remains: 42 bases, in frame from the first base. The full variable domain, completed from the reference TRBV2 and TRBJ1-2 proteins outside the CDR3, reads EPEVTQTPSHQVTQMGQEVILRCVPISNHLYFYWYRQILGQKVEFLVSFYNNEISEKSEIFDDQFSVERPDGSNFTLKIRSTKLEDSAMYFCASRGTGSKYGYTFGSGTRLTVV.